A selection of T cell receptor beta chains follows, all from one sample in a study of control samples from healthy donors and cancer patients. Assay: immunoSEQ multiplex PCR; the TCRdb copy retains only in-frame clones and omits some. This sample has under 150,000 clones, with 80% to 90% found just once. The sequenced sample was blood. All receptors derive from a man in his forties or fifties in good health. The CDR3 runs from the conserved cysteine through the conserved F or W. A D gene is named only where the DNA matches it firmly. Only some rows state a clone size, as once, few, many or a class for expanded clones.

clone_size j_call v_call d_call cdr3_aa cdr3_nt
. TRBJ2-7 TRBV4-1 . CASSQVEGGYEQYF TGCGCCAGCAGCCAAGTGGAAGGGGGCTACGAGCAGTACTTC
. TRBJ1-2 TRBV18 TRBD1 CASSRKPGQEVYGYTF TGTGCCAGCTCACGGAAACCGGGACAGGAGGTCTATGGCTACACCTTC
. TRBJ1-2 TRBV15 . CATSTWEGVGYTF TGTGCCACCAGCACCTGGGAGGGGGTCGGCTACACCTTC
. TRBJ2-2 TRBV29-1 . CSGGGSYTGELFF TGCAGCGGAGGGGGGTCATACACCGGGGAGCTGTTTTTT
. TRBJ2-5 TRBV6-5 . CASRLSLQETQYF TGTGCCAGCAGACTGAGCCTTCAAGAGACCCAGTACTTC
once TRBJ1-5 TRBV19 . CASKRVDSNQPQHF TGTGCCAGTAAGAGGGTCGATAGCAATCAGCCCCAGCATTTT
many TRBJ1-2 TRBV5-4 . CASSRSAYGYTF TGTGCCAGCAGCCGCTCGGCTTATGGCTACACCTTC
. TRBJ2-5 TRBV5-8 . CASSVPLGVVQETQYF TGTGCCAGCAGCGTCCCACTAGGGGTAGTACAAGAGACCCAGTACTTC
. TRBJ2-3 TRBV21-1 . CASWRGEPDTQYF TGTGCCAGCTGGCGGGGGGAACCAGATACGCAGTATTTT
. TRBJ1-3 TRBV6-6 . CASRARGGSSGNTIYF TGTGCCAGCAGAGCCAGAGGGGGGAGCTCTGGAAACACCATATATTTT
once TRBJ2-1 TRBV10-2 TRBD1 CASLRDREDNEQFF TGCGCCAGCCTACGGGACAGGGAGGACAATGAGCAGTTCTTC
. TRBJ1-5 TRBV27 TRBD1 CASSPKGQGSNQPQHF TGTGCCAGCAGCCCGAAGGGACAGGGGTCGAATCAGCCCCAGCATTTT
. TRBJ1-5 TRBV7-9 TRBD1 CASSMGTVVGQPQHF TGTGCCAGCAGCATGGGGACAGTCGTTGGTCAGCCCCAGCATTTT
. TRBJ2-3 TRBV5-6 . CASSSPVGAGDTQYF TGTGCCAGCAGCTCCCCCGTGGGGGCAGGAGATACGCAGTATTTT
. TRBJ2-3 TRBV5-1 . CASSLGGATDTQYF TGCGCCAGCAGCTTGGGGGGGGCCACAGATACGCAGTATTTT
. TRBJ2-4 TRBV3-1/TRBV3-2 . CASSPLGGIQYF TGTGCCAGCAGCCCACTAGGGGGCATTCAGTACTTC
. TRBJ2-1 TRBV10-2 . CASSVNSGNNEQFF TGCGCCAGCAGTGTAAATTCTGGAAACAATGAGCAGTTCTTC
. TRBJ1-4 TRBV6-1 . CASSEQGSANEKLFF TGTGCCAGCAGTGAACAGGGCTCGGCTAATGAAAAACTGTTTTTT
once TRBJ2-1 TRBV30 TRBD2 CARTTSGGFTEQFF TGTGCCCGAACCACTAGCGGGGGTTTTACTGAGCAGTTCTTC
. TRBJ1-4 TRBV9 . CASSASGGGFNEKLFF TGTGCCAGCAGCGCCTCCGGCGGGGGCTTTAATGAAAAACTGTTTTTT
. TRBJ2-2 TRBV6-2/TRBV6-3 TRBD2 CASSYLTSGGSGELFF TGTGCCAGCAGTTACTTGACTAGCGGGGGATCCGGGGAGCTGTTTTTT
. TRBJ2-7 TRBV30 . CAWSVGGPRTYEQYF TGTGCCTGGTCCGTCGGGGGGCCTAGGACCTACGAGCAGTACTTC
. TRBJ2-1 TRBV4-1 . CASSQDPGATSSYNEQFF TGCGCCAGCAGCCAAGATCCGGGGGCCACAAGCTCCTACAATGAGCAGTTCTTC
. TRBJ2-2 TRBV6-5 . CASSPYTGELFF TGTGCCAGCAGTCCTTACACCGGGGAGCTGTTTTTT
once TRBJ1-2 TRBV25-1 . CASSEAVGPYGYTF TGTGCCAGCAGTGAAGCTGTAGGGCCCTATGGCTACACCTTC
. TRBJ2-7 TRBV15 . CATSRDRTGPIYEQYF TGTGCCACCAGCAGAGATAGGACGGGACCGATCTACGAGCAGTACTTC
. TRBJ1-1 TRBV24-1 . CATRTQGFNTEAFF TGTGCCACCAGAACACAGGGATTTAACACTGAAGCTTTCTTT
. TRBJ1-1 TRBV24-1 . CATRQGGNTEAFF TGTGCCACCAGGCAGGGAGGGAACACTGAAGCTTTCTTT
. TRBJ1-5 TRBV5-3 . CARSLAYAHQPQHF TGTGCCAGAAGCTTGGCCTACGCCCATCAGCCCCAGCATTTT
. TRBJ1-4 TRBV5-1 TRBD1 CASSLPTGATNEKLFF TGCGCCAGCAGCTTACCTACAGGGGCAACTAATGAAAAACTGTTTTTT
. TRBJ2-5 TRBV29-1 . CSVGGEETQYF TGCAGCGTTGGGGGGGAGGAGACCCAGTACTTC
. TRBJ1-5 TRBV24-1 . CATSDSTGLYSNQPQHF TGTGCCACCAGTGATTCGACGGGCCTTTATAGCAATCAGCCCCAGCATTTT
. TRBJ1-1 TRBV12-3/TRBV12-4 . CASSDRSAFEAFF TGTGCCAGCAGCGACAGGTCCGCCTTTGAAGCTTTCTTT
. TRBJ1-1 TRBV6-6 TRBD1 CASSLQGAVTEAFF TGTGCCAGCAGTTTACAGGGGGCCGTCACTGAAGCTTTCTTT
. TRBJ2-5 TRBV7-8 . CASSLGAGAETQYF TGTGCCAGCAGCTTAGGAGCTGGGGCAGAGACCCAGTACTTC
. TRBJ2-7 TRBV10-3 . CAISGRGPYEQYF TGTGCCATCAGTGGTAGGGGCCCCTACGAGCAGTACTTC
. TRBJ1-2 TRBV14 . CASSQDFGDGAYGYTF TGTGCCAGCAGCCAAGATTTTGGGGACGGGGCCTATGGCTACACCTTC
. TRBJ1-6 TRBV7-9 . CASSLAGNYSPLHF TGTGCCAGCAGCTTAGCGGGGAATTATTCACCCCTCCACTTT
. TRBJ2-2 TRBV19 . CASSFPGRGAGELFF TGTGCCAGTAGTTTCCCCGGCAGGGGCGCCGGGGAGCTGTTTTTT
. TRBJ2-5 TRBV14 . CASTWTGDQKKKKETQYF TGTGCCAGCACCTGGACGGGGGACCAAAAAAAGAAAAAAGAGACCCAGTACTTC
once TRBJ2-7 TRBV6-6 . CASSYSRGFREQYF TGTGCCAGCAGTTACTCGAGGGGTTTCCGCGAGCAGTACTTC
. TRBJ2-5 TRBV15 . CATSFHPTRTRQETQYF TGTGCCACCAGCTTTCACCCAACCCGGACAAGACAAGAGACCCAGTACTTC
. TRBJ2-5 TRBV21-1 . CASSKEAGPLGETQYF TGTGCCAGCAGCAAAGAAGCAGGGCCCCTCGGGGAGACCCAGTACTTC
. TRBJ2-5 TRBV24-1 . CATSNPSGLWGETQYF TGTGCCACCAGTAATCCCTCGGGGTTGTGGGGAGAGACCCAGTACTTC
. TRBJ1-1 TRBV5-1 . CASSFGANTEAFF TGCGCCAGCAGCTTCGGGGCGAACACTGAAGCTTTCTTT
. TRBJ2-1 TRBV6-2/TRBV6-3 TRBD2 CASSYSLRLALNNEQFF TGTGCCAGCAGTTACTCACTCAGACTAGCGCTTAACAATGAGCAGTTCTTC
once TRBJ1-6 TRBV6-1 TRBD1 CASSAEVPGQGNNSPLHF TGTGCCAGCAGTGCCGAAGTCCCGGGACAGGGTAATAATTCACCCCTCCACTTT
. TRBJ1-1 TRBV6-5 . CASNTGTEAFF TGTGCCAGCAATACGGGAACTGAAGCTTTCTTT
. TRBJ2-2 TRBV15 . CATSRDWRAGGELFF TGTGCCACCAGCAGAGATTGGCGCGCTGGCGGGGAGCTGTTTTTT
. TRBJ1-3 TRBV25-1 . CATPDISGNTIYF TGTGCCACCCCCGACATCTCTGGAAACACCATATATTTT